This T cell receptor (beta chain) was obtained from a study of T cells in Graves' hyperthyroidism and ophthalmopathy. Researchers amplified the TCR beta CDR3 regions from RNA transcripts. TCR CDR3 regions were first amplified by RT-PCR with HTBI primers. TCRdb reanalysed the multiplex PCR reads using MiXCR and keeps one entry per CDR3 protein. Here the sample spans hundreds of thousands of distinct CDR3 sequences, around 15% being singletons. This clonotype has a count of ten or more. The germline gives CDR1 MNHEY, CDR2 SMNVEV (reference sequence). This CDR3 is built from 11 residues. V lost 8 bases, J lost 6 bases, and 2 bases stayed unmatched.

V gene TRBV27 combines with J gene TRBJ2-7; 9 bases line up with TRBD2. The clonotype was recovered from a woman aged 18-29 years with Graves' hyperthyroidism. The sequencing sample was made of blood. The CDR3 sequence is CASGLATEQYF. DNA for the CDR3: TGTGCCAGCGGACTAGCGACCGAGCAGTACTTC.